The entry below gives a single T cell receptor beta chain sequence along with its context. Different DNA sequences within this sample yield the same CDR3. This record belongs to a study of Ad26.COV2.S vaccination and SARS-CoV-2 variants. Study at large: It was the COV1001 Ad26.COV2.S trial arm that included the donor. In the study, Ad26.COV2.S was injected intramuscularly once, or twice 56 days apart.

Only in-frame clones appear in the TCRdb table, and some are missing; sequencing was by immunoSEQ multiplex PCR. Of a few hundred thousand clones listed, about four fifths are singletons. Germline V gene data show CDR1 as MNHEY and CDR2 as SVGEGT. The CDR3 is 11 amino acids. The V and J ends lost 3 bases and 5 bases respectively, with 4 bases between them. Treatment denoted: roughly 19 received Ad26.COV2.S at low or high dose, single or two shots; several received placebo; per-sample allocation not given. Samples were taken on day 63 after the first vaccine or placebo injection. SARS-CoV-2 spike from the Wuhan strain was encoded by the vaccine, an Ad26 vector.

The starting material was peripheral blood, obtained in a trial of Ad26.COV2.S vaccine versus placebo. The receptor's source is a person aged 18-60 years who received the Ad26.COV2.S COVID-19 vaccine or a placebo. The V and J genes are TRBV6-2 or TRBV6-3 and TRBJ2-5; D remains ambiguous. The CDR3, as DNA: TGTGCCAGCAGTTATCCGGAGACCCAGTACTTC. It is translated as CASSYPETQYF.